This TCR beta chain appears in the sequencing data of a study of blood T cell repertoires in COVID-19 (dated by TCRdb to 2018 to 2020). Regarding the study in general: Samples from collaborators originated in the United States, Italy and Spain and spanned both the acute and convalescent phases of COVID-19. The prospective study material was composed of cDNA or gDNA derived from T cells, B-cell-depleted T cells, or PBMCs. Subjects who had been exposed to COVID-19, were actively infected with it, or had recovered from it provided the deeply sampled blood TCRbeta repertoires that made up the dataset. A freely available public database, intended as a resource for researchers studying the immune response to SARS-CoV-2, is where the repertoires were released. The samples were drawn from the first 160 participants of the ongoing ImmuneRACE study and from 1,254 subjects provided by 6 global collaborators. Nearly every sample came with metadata listing a de-identified subject ID, COVID-19 status, age in years and sex. Where available, HLA class I and class II types were taken from metadata supplied by the sample provider and were not determined by assay-based typing. The investigation overall reported the following: The amount of clinical and demographic metadata varied by source and participant and was provided uncurated.

This clone showed up just once. Its antigen remains unidentified. Base quality data are lacking; no much larger clone is found one base away. The collaborating institutions used their own protocols to collect whole blood in K2EDTA tubes. For TCRbeta analysis, collaborator samples were shipped as frozen whole blood, as isolated PBMCs, or as DNA extracted from either sample type. TCRbeta CDR3 regions were amplified from genomic DNA using the immunoSEQ Assay, a bias-controlled multiplex PCR. The source study handled its data this way. The number of nucleated cells in each sample was estimated from the amplification of reference gene primers within the assay. To quantify the absolute abundance of each unique TCRbeta CDR3 rearrangement, sequence reads were collapsed and filtered. For each sample, productive Simpson clonality was calculated by taking the square root of Simpson's diversity index across productive rearrangements. The clones in this table, taken by TCRdb from immuneACCESS, are in-frame only. Not every clone is retained; where verified, under half of the shortfall comes from an unresolved V gene, and the cause of the rest is unknown. V and J calls and clone size come straight from that table; D and trimming were deduced from the DNA. The sample has 400,000 or so clones on record, around 86% of them singletons. 2.5% to 3.5% of the sample is held by the ten biggest clonotypes.

The CDR3 runs 15 residues from the cysteine to the phenylalanine. Only the CDR3 portion is preserved as DNA: 45 bases, with reading frame beginning at the first base. CDR1 and CDR2 (SGHNT, YENEEA) derive from the germline V gene. Germline trimming amounts to 5 bases on V and 6 bases on J, with 9 as the count of junction bases outside the gene matches. This sequence was found in a human donor in a cohort sampled during active COVID-19. The V and J genes are TRBV11-3 and TRBJ2-3; the junction holds 9 bases that match TRBD2. Material: peripheral blood. The nucleotides read TGTGCCAGCAGCCAGGTAGCGGGAGAGGCCGATACGCAGTATTTT. Its protein reads: CASSQVAGEADTQYF.